The 18 T cell receptor beta chains presented below share a single source sample, sequenced in a study of blood T cells in healthy people across ages. With a J-beta primer mix and a sample-barcoded 5' primer, a second PCR ran roughly 7 to 11 cycles. TCRdb reprocessed the 5' RACE reads via MiXCR and lists one record per CDR3 protein. The data show about a million distinct CDR3 sequences, roughly half seen once. The material sequenced was blood. Receptors originate from a woman aged 60-75 years in good health.

This clonotype was picked up many times. The V gene is TRBV7-6, the J gene TRBJ2-7; D is undetermined. CDR3 length: 15 amino acids. Trimming cost V 2 bases and J 5 bases, with 16 bases left between them. Germline loops: CDR1 SGHVS, CDR2 FNYEAQ. The CDR3: CASSLSSRRPNEQYF. For the CDR3, the DNA is TGTGCCAGCAGCTTAAGTTCCAGGCGCCCTAACGAGCAGTACTTC.

This chain links TRBV7-9 with TRBJ2-4; TRBD2 is a possible D gene (6 bases). The better agreement between TRBJ2-7 and the DNA end casts doubt on the J call. The germline V gene has CDR1 SEHNR and CDR2 FQNEAQ (reference sequence). This CDR3 comprises 14 residues. Here the CDR3 reads CASSLTGGRDEQYF. CDR3 DNA: TGTGCCAGCAGCTTAACCGGGGGTAGGGACGAGCAGTACTTC.

The chain employs TRBV7-9 and TRBJ2-4; D remains unclear. The J call is doubtful: the DNA matches TRBJ2-5 better. The germline CDR1 and CDR2 sequences are SEHNR and FQNEAQ (reference sequence). This CDR3 region has 16 residues. In DNA, the CDR3 is TGTGCCAGCAGCCCTTACCGATCGACACGATTAGAGACCCAGTACTTC. This encodes CASSPYRSTRLETQYF.

The J gene is TRBJ2-3, the V gene TRBV6-5; 15 positions match TRBD2. Per germline, CDR1 MNHEY and CDR2 SVGAGI. The trim removed 6 bases at V and 3 bases at J, leaving 4 bases unmatched. CDR3 length: 16 amino acids. This CDR3 is CASRGLAGGLTDTQYF. CDR3 nucleotide sequence: TGTGCCAGCAGGGGACTAGCGGGAGGTCTAACAGATACGCAGTATTTT.

The table lists this clonotype with a few counts. The V call is TRBV29-1, the J call TRBJ2-3; 9 bases match TRBD2. V was pared by 5 bases and J by 4 bases, with 7 bases of the junction left unmatched. CDR1 and CDR2 from the germline V gene are SQVTM and ANQGSEA. The CDR3 loop spans 14 amino acids. CDR3 in DNA: TGCAGCGTTTTTGCGGGAGGGGGCCCAGATACGCAGTATTTT. Its protein is CSVFAGGGPDTQYF.

This chain connects TRBV20-1 to TRBJ1-2; the match to TRBD1 covers 7 bases. This CDR3 region has 15 residues. Germline CDR1 and CDR2: DFQATT and SNEGSKA (reference sequence). J gave up 4 bases and V 6 bases, and 14 bases lay outside the gene matches. Here the CDR3 reads CSAPPPGGAGYGYTF. The CDR3 nucleotides are TGCAGTGCCCCACCCCCAGGGGGTGCGGGCTATGGCTACACCTTC.

In its sample, this clonotype was seen a few times. The chain combines TRBV7-2 with TRBJ1-6, with D possibly matching TRBD1 (5 bases). The CDR3 extends over 13 amino acids. Trimming cost V 2 bases and J 10 bases, with 9 bases left between them. The germline V gene has CDR1 SGHTA and CDR2 FQGNSA. The CDR3 DNA follows: TGTGCCAGCAGCTTACAGGGTTACTCACCCCTCCACTTT. Its translation is CASSLQGYSPLHF.

The V gene is TRBV10-3, the J gene TRBJ1-1; the match to TRBD1 covers 10 bases. This CDR3 is 15 amino acids long. In germline, CDR1 is ENHRY, CDR2 SYGVKD. Trimming took 6 bases from V and 1 from J; bases not matched to a gene: 5. The CDR3 loop reads CAIRRQGAENTEAFF. DNA of the CDR3: TGTGCCATCAGGAGACAGGGGGCAGAGAACACTGAAGCTTTCTTT.

V usage is TRBV2 and J usage is TRBJ2-3; D is undetermined. The V gene's germline CDR1 is SNHLY and CDR2 FYNNEI. This CDR3 has 13 residues. Trimming took off 6 bases at V and 0 bases at J, with 7 bases between the two ends. CDR3 DNA: TGTGCCAGCAGGACGGAGAGCACAGATACGCAGTATTTT. Translating gives CASRTESTDTQYF.

About this clonotype: A much larger clonotype is one base distant, so this may be a read error. The chain is built from TRBV29-1 and TRBJ2-7; D remains ambiguous. Germline-derived CDR1 and CDR2 are SQVTM and ANQGSEA. Trimming took off 3 bases at V and 4 bases at J, with 10 bases between the two ends. The CDR3 sequence is 12 residues long. This CDR3 is CSVEGDQYEQYF. The DNA for the CDR3 is TGCAGCGTTGAGGGCGACCAGTACGAGCAGTACTTC.

This clonotype has just a few counts. The chain recombines TRBV24-1 with TRBJ2-1, with no clear D. Germline values: CDR1 KGHDR, CDR2 SFDVKD. Trimming pared 9 bases from V and 0 bases from J, leaving 11 bases between. CDR3 length equals 14 residues. Here the CDR3 reads CATSTGPSYNEQFF. For the CDR3, the DNA is TGTGCCACCTCGACGGGTCCCTCCTACAATGAGCAGTTCTTC.

In its sample, this clonotype was seen a few times. The genes are TRBV21-1 and TRBJ1-2. TRBV21-1 represents a pseudogene. CDR3 length: 23 amino acids. As DNA, the CDR3 is TGTGCCAGCAGCAAAGAGGGGGTCACAGCTGTCCTTCCTCCCTCTGCGACTAACTATGGCTACACCTTC. Residues: CASSKEGVTAVLPPSATNYGYTF.

This clonotype was observed a single time. The J gene is TRBJ2-1, the V gene TRBV5-1, with TRBD2 matching 8 bases. In germline, CDR1 is SGHRS, CDR2 YFSETQ. There are 15 residues in the CDR3. V trimming: 0 bases; J trimming: 5 bases; junction bases outside the gene matches: 4. CDR3 DNA sequence: TGCGCCAGCAGCTTGGAAGCGGGGGCCCACAATGAGCAGTTCTTC. Translated, it gives CASSLEAGAHNEQFF.

In its sample, this clonotype was seen a few times. The chain carries TRBV7-2 and TRBJ1-2, with TRBD1 matching 12 bases. The CDR3 spans 15 residues. Trimming at V came to 5 bases and at J to 3 bases, leaving 4 bases not matched to a gene. CDR1 and CDR2 (germline): SGHTA, FQGNSA. CDR3 in amino acids: CASSRDRGPDYGYTF. The CDR3 DNA follows: TGTGCCAGCAGCCGGGACAGGGGGCCTGACTATGGCTACACCTTC.

The V gene is TRBV6-2 or TRBV6-3, the J gene TRBJ2-5, with 10 nucleotides matching TRBD2. The end of the DNA fits TRBJ2-7 better, so the J call may be wrong. From germline, CDR1 is MNHEY and CDR2 SVGEGT. The CDR3 runs 15 residues. In DNA, the CDR3 is TGTGCCAGCAGCTCTAGCGGGGGCCCTTTCGACGAGCAGTACTTC. Translating it yields CASSSSGGPFDEQYF.

The chain employs TRBV18 and TRBJ2-5, with 7 bases aligning to TRBD1. The V segment lost 3 bases and the J segment 2 bases; nucleotides outside the gene matches: 9. From germline, CDR1 is KGHSH and CDR2 LQKENI. The CDR3 runs 16 residues. As DNA, the CDR3 is TGTGCCAGCTCACCCCCCACAGGGGACAAGCAAGAGACCCAGTACTTC. Amino acid sequence: CASSPPTGDKQETQYF.

This clonotype was detected a few times. V and J are TRBV3-1 and TRBJ2-5, with a weak D call TRBD2 (5 bases). The CDR3 is 18 residues long. V was pared by 1 base and J by 2 bases, with 20 bases between. Germline V lookup: CDR1 LGHDT, CDR2 YNNKEL (reference sequence). The CDR3 DNA reads TGTGCCAGCAGCCAAGTGGTGTGGGGAGACGGGTTTCAAGAGACCCAGTACTTC. It translates to CASSQVVWGDGFQETQYF.

The CDR3 sequence: CASSQDNRYSEAFF. In nucleotides, the CDR3 is TGCGCCAGCAGCCAAGATAACCGTTACTCTGAAGCTTTCTTT. The rearrangement uses TRBV4-3 and TRBJ1-1; D is unresolved. Germline V lookup: CDR1 LGHNA, CDR2 YSLEER. V lost 0 bases and J 6 bases, leaving 11 bases between the germline ends. The CDR3 consists of 14 residues.